These 25 T cell receptor beta chains were sequenced from one sample in a study of T cell responses to AZD1222 COVID-19 vaccine. The table came from immunoSEQ multiplex PCR; TCRdb's copy has only in-frame clones and leaves some out. In the table there are over 100,000 clones, about nine tenths of which are singletons. Here the sequenced sample was peripheral blood, taken on day 0 of AZD1222 vaccination. The receptors shown here come from an adult in good health.

The chain links TRBV2 to TRBJ2-7; possibly TRBD2 for D (7 bases). The CDR3 totals 15 residues. Trimming cost V 6 bases and J 2 bases, with 17 bases left between them. The V gene's germline CDR1 is SNHLY and CDR2 FYNNEI. The CDR3, as DNA: TGTGCCAGCAGAAAGGGGGGGACGATGACCTACGAGCAGTACTTC. Translation gives CASRKGGTMTYEQYF.

This chain connects TRBV7-2 to TRBJ1-5, with 8 bases aligning to TRBD1. This CDR3 region has 13 residues. Germline V CDR1 and CDR2: SGHTA, FQGNSA. Germline trimming cut 5 bases from V and 5 bases from J; bases unmatched to any gene: 2. CDR3 bases: TGTGCCAGCAGCCCACAGGGGGATCAGCCCCAGCATTTT. It is translated as CASSPQGDQPQHF.

This clone occurred a few times. This sequence joins TRBV5-1 and TRBJ1-2; D is possibly TRBD1 (6 bases). Germline-derived CDR1 and CDR2 are SGHRS and YFSETQ. The V end lost 7 bases, the J end lost 1 base, and 20 bases lay between the germline ends. The CDR3 runs to 16 residues. As DNA, the CDR3 is TGCGCCAGCCGAAGAGGGGGGCAGAGAAGTAACTATGGCTACACCTTC. This gives the protein CASRRGGQRSNYGYTF.

A word on this clone: Other DNA sequences from this sample encode an identical CDR3 as well. The chain employs TRBV2 and TRBJ1-2, with D perhaps TRBD1 (6 bases). The CDR3 covers 12 residues. Between the trimmed V and J ends, which lost 8 bases and 5 bases, there was a span of 12 bases. The germline CDR1 and CDR2 sequences are SNHLY and FYNNEI. The DNA of the CDR3 is TGTGCCAGCGGGCAAGGGGGGTATGGCTACACCTTC. Translated, it gives CASGQGGYGYTF.

The CDR3 region has the DNA TGTGCCAGCAGCCACGCAGAGGGTCATCAAAACACCATATATTTT. It translates to CASSHAEGHQNTIYF. V gene TRBV11-2 combines with J gene TRBJ1-3; no clear D gene. The V gene lost 5 bases and the J gene lost 6 bases, with 17 bases spanning the gap. The CDR3 totals 15 residues. CDR1 SGHAT and CDR2 FQNNGV come from the germline V gene.

The V call is TRBV27, the J call TRBJ2-7, with TRBD1 as a possible D gene (6 bases). CDR1 MNHEY and CDR2 SMNVEV come from the germline V gene (reference sequence). This CDR3 comprises 16 residues. V lost 4 bases and J lost 2, with 18 bases in between. The CDR3 DNA reads TGTGCCAGCAGTTCACTAACAGGGTTCGGGCCCTACGAGCAGTACTTC. As protein: CASSSLTGFGPYEQYF.

This chain links TRBV6-5 with TRBJ1-3, with TRBD1 identical over 9 bases. V shed 6 bases, J shed 4 bases, and the junction held 4 bases outside the gene matches. Germline V gene data show CDR1 as MNHEY and CDR2 as SVGAGI. The CDR3 has 14 amino acids. CDR3 in DNA: TGTGCCAGCAGGACAGGGGGTCCGGGAAACACCATATATTTT. This codes for CASRTGGPGNTIYF.

The CDR3 region has the DNA TGTGCCAGCAGCCCCGGGAGTAGCTACACCTTC. As protein: CASSPGSSYTF. The chain links TRBV7-9 to TRBJ1-2; D is unclear. V gave up 5 bases and J gave up 9 bases, with 10 bases separating them. This CDR3 comprises 11 residues. Germline loops: CDR1 SEHNR, CDR2 FQNEAQ (reference sequence).

The genes are TRBV6-5 and TRBJ2-1; D possibly corresponds to TRBD2 (7 bases). This CDR3 has 11 amino acids. Germline CDR1 MNHEY, CDR2 SVGAGI. The V gene lost 6 bases and the J gene lost 9 bases, with 9 bases spanning the gap. The CDR3 protein is CASSRGAEQFF. The CDR3 bases are TGTGCCAGCAGCCGGGGGGCTGAGCAGTTCTTC.

This chain links TRBV4-3 with TRBJ2-3; the D is unclear. Germline V gene lookup returns CDR1 LGHNA and CDR2 YSLEER. Trimming stripped 1 base from V and 1 base from J, with 6 bases between. CDR3 length: 14 residues. CDR3 region: CASSQGTRTDTQYF. CDR3 DNA sequence: TGCGCCAGCAGCCAAGGGACCCGCACAGATACGCAGTATTTT.

The gene calls are TRBV29-1 and TRBJ1-2; 7 nucleotides match TRBD1. The CDR3 is 13 residues long. V lost 4 bases and J lost 6; bases outside the gene matches: 8. Germline V gives CDR1 SQVTM, CDR2 ANQGSEA. The chain's CDR3 is CSVALGQGDGYTF. Here the CDR3 DNA reads TGCAGCGTTGCACTTGGGCAGGGGGATGGCTACACCTTC.

This chain joins TRBV27 and TRBJ1-6; TRBD1 might be the D (6 bases). Germline CDR1 MNHEY, CDR2 SMNVEV (reference sequence). There are 13 residues in the CDR3. V was trimmed by 6 bases and J by 8 bases, leaving 11 bases between them. The CDR3 loop is CASSWGLDSPLHF. CDR3 nucleotide sequence: TGTGCCAGCAGCTGGGGGCTTGATTCACCCCTCCACTTT.

This rearrangement joins TRBV18 to TRBJ1-6; D perhaps matches TRBD1 (5 bases). Trimming removed 6 bases at V and 6 bases at J, with 15 bases between. This CDR3 comprises 15 residues. CDR1 and CDR2 from the germline V gene are KGHSH and LQKENI. CDR3 protein: CASSLSGPINSPLHF. CDR3 DNA sequence: TGTGCCAGCTCTCTCTCGGGGCCAATTAATTCACCCCTCCACTTT.

The chain recombines TRBV4-2 with TRBJ1-2; TRBD1 might be the D (5 bases). This CDR3 has 14 residues. Germline-derived CDR1 and CDR2 are LGHNA and YNFKEQ. V was pared by 0 bases and J by 3 bases, with 8 bases between. CDR3 coding DNA: TGTGCCAGCAGCCAAGATGGGGGGGACTATGGCTACACCTTC. Protein: CASSQDGGDYGYTF.

V and J are TRBV6-5 and TRBJ2-1; D unclear. V shed 6 bases and J shed 0 bases, with 9 bases lying between them. Germline-derived CDR1 and CDR2 are MNHEY and SVGAGI. The CDR3 runs 14 residues. The CDR3: CASSQVPSYNEQFF. CDR3 coding DNA: TGTGCCAGCAGCCAGGTTCCCTCCTACAATGAGCAGTTCTTC.

The chain links TRBV5-1 to TRBJ2-5; TRBD2 aligns across 7 bases. J lost 7 bases, V lost 0 bases, and 9 bases had no gene match. This CDR3 has 15 residues. Germline loops: CDR1 SGHRS, CDR2 YFSETQ. The CDR3 reads CASSLVSSGKGTQYF. As DNA, the CDR3 is TGCGCCAGCAGCTTGGTGTCTAGCGGTAAAGGGACCCAGTACTTC.

The V and J genes are TRBV19 and TRBJ1-1, with D unclear. CDR1 and CDR2 from the germline V gene are LNHDA and SQIVND (reference sequence). Between the trimmed V and J ends, which lost 3 bases and 2 bases, there was a span of 10 bases. This CDR3 is built from 14 residues. The CDR3 region has the DNA TGTGCCAGTAGTATTGTGACCGAAAACACTGAAGCTTTCTTT. Residues: CASSIVTENTEAFF. The whole variable domain, filled in from reference TRBV19 and TRBJ1-1, reads DGGITQSPKYLFRKEGQNVTLSCEQNLNHDAMYWYRQDPGQGLRLIYYSQIVNDFQKGDIAEGYSVSREKKESFPLTVTSAQKNPTAFYLCASSIVTENTEAFFGQGTRLTVV.

The genes are TRBV4-2 and TRBJ2-7, with D unclear. This CDR3 is 15 amino acids long. Germline V gene data show CDR1 as LGHNA and CDR2 as YNFKEQ. Deletions cut 3 bases from V and 3 bases from J, with 15 bases between. This CDR3 is CASSQTSMVDYEQYF. Here the CDR3 DNA reads TGTGCCAGCAGCCAGACCAGCATGGTTGACTACGAGCAGTACTTC.

The rearrangement joins TRBV2 to TRBJ2-3, with D perhaps TRBD2 (5 bases). Looked up from germline, CDR1 is SNHLY and CDR2 is FYNNEI. The V end lost 4 bases, the J end lost 0 bases, and 8 bases lay between the germline ends. The CDR3 consists of 14 residues. CDR3 nucleotide sequence: TGTGCCAGCAGTGGCGCGGGTAGCACAGATACGCAGTATTTT. Encoded protein: CASSGAGSTDTQYF.

The rearrangement links TRBV6-5 to TRBJ1-2; TRBD1 aligns across 7 bases. The CDR3 has 11 residues. The germline V gene encodes CDR1 MNHEY and CDR2 SVGAGI. V was pared by 10 bases and J by 8 bases, with 7 bases of the junction left unmatched. CDR3 coding DNA: TGTGCCACCGGCAGGGGGGAAGGCTACACCTTC. Its protein is CATGRGEGYTF.

The gene calls are TRBV5-5 and TRBJ1-2, with 8 bases that match TRBD1. The CDR3 runs 16 residues. Trimming took 2 bases from V and 1 from J; bases not matched to a gene: 7. Germline values: CDR1 SGHKS, CDR2 YYEKEE (reference sequence). Here the CDR3 DNA reads TGTGCCAGCAGCTTCGCAGGGGGCGTGTTTAACTATGGCTACACCTTC. Translated: CASSFAGGVFNYGYTF. Variable domain in full (rest from reference TRBV5-5 and TRBJ1-2): DAGVTQSPTHLIKTRGQQVTLRCSPISGHKSVSWYQQVLGQGPQFIFQYYEKEERGRGNFPDRFSARQFPNYSSELNVNALLLGDSALYLCASSFAGGVFNYGYTFGSGTRLTVV.

This clone was seen at least ten times. The chain recombines TRBV5-3 with TRBJ2-5; tentatively, D is TRBD1 (6 bases). TRBV5-3 is classed as an ORF, of uncertain function. V was clipped by 3 bases and J by 4 bases, with 7 bases between them. There are 12 residues in the CDR3. The CDR3 sequence is CARSWGRETQYF. CDR3 in DNA: TGTGCCAGAAGCTGGGGGCGAGAGACCCAGTACTTC.

This sequence joins TRBV6-2 or TRBV6-3 and TRBJ1-1; D possibly corresponds to TRBD1 (6 bases). Looked up from germline, CDR1 is MNHEY and CDR2 is SVGEGT. Trimming pared 6 bases from V and 3 bases from J, leaving 20 bases between. The CDR3 has 16 residues. The CDR3 protein is CASSYTIDRWDTEAFF. The CDR3 DNA reads TGTGCCAGCAGCTATACCATCGACAGGTGGGACACTGAAGCTTTCTTT.

CDR3 in amino acids: CASSPGDGGYTF. DNA of the CDR3: TGTGCCAGCAGCCCCGGGGACGGAGGCTACACCTTC. The chain uses TRBV7-8 and TRBJ1-2; tentatively, D is TRBD1 (5 bases). Germline V CDR1 and CDR2: SGHVS, FQNEAQ. V shed 5 bases and J shed 8 bases, with 12 bases lying between them. The CDR3 covers 12 residues. The variable domain in full, with the rest retrieved from reference TRBV7-8 and TRBJ1-2, is GAGVSQSPRYKVAKRGQDVALRCDPISGHVSLFWYQQALGQGPEFLTYFQNEAQLDKSGLPSDRFFAERPEGSVSTLKIQRTQQEDSAVYLCASSPGDGGYTFGSGTRLTVV.

The CDR3 DNA reads as TGTGCCACCAGCAGAGATAGTACGCCCCTTCCTAGCGGGGGGGCACGGGAGCAGTTCTTC. It yields the protein CATSRDSTPLPSGGAREQFF. This chain links TRBV15 with TRBJ2-1; TRBD2 agrees at 12 bases. Looked up from germline, CDR1 is LNHNV and CDR2 is YYDKDF (reference sequence). V gave up 0 bases and J gave up 10 bases; unmatched junction bases: 19. The CDR3 extends over 20 amino acids.